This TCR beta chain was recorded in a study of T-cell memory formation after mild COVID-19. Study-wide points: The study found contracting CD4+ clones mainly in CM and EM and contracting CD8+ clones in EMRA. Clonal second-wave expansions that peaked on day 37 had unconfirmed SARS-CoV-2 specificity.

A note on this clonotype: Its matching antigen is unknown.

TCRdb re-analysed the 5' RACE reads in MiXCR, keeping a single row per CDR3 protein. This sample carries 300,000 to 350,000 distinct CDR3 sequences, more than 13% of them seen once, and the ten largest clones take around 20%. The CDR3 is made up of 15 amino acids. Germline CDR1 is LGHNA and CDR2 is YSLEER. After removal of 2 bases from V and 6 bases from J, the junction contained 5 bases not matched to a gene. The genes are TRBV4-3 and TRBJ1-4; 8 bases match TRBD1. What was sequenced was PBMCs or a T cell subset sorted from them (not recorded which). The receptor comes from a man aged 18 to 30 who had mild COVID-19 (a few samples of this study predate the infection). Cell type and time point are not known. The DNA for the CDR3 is TGCGCCAGCAGCCAACCGGGACAGGTTTATGAAAAACTGTTTTTT. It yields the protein CASSQPGQVYEKLFF.